This T cell receptor beta chain stems from a study of memory CD4+ T cells and cytomegalovirus serostatus. The sort gate was single viable CD3+CD4+CD8-CD45RO+ cells for memory CD4+ T cells. CDR3 length: 13 residues. Germline loops: CDR1 SNHLY, CDR2 FYNNEI. Losses at the gene ends were 7 bases for V and 7 bases for J; bases not matched to a gene: 7. Sequencing was performed with immunoSEQ multiplex PCR; in TCRdb, only in-frame clones are kept and a portion is missing. The sample carries some 40,000 clones, 79% recorded once. This receptor was identified in an adult in good health and CMV-seropositive. The sample consisted of memory CD4+ T cells from blood. The rearrangement links TRBV2 to TRBJ2-1, with 7 bases that match TRBD2. CDR3 loop: CASIGRGKNEQFF. The CDR3 DNA reads TGTGCCAGCATCGGGCGGGGGAAGAATGAGCAGTTCTTC.